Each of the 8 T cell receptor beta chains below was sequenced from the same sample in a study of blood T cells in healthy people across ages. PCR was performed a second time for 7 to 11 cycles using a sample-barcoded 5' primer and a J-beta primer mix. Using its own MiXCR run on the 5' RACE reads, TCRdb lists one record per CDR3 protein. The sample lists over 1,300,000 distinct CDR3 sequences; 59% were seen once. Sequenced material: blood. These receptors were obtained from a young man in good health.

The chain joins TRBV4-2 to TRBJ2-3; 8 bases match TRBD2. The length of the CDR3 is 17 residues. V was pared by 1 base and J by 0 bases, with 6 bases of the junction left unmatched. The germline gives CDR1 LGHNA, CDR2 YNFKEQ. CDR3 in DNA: TGTGCCAGCAGCCAAGGGTTTCAGCGGGGGAGCACAGATACGCAGTATTTT. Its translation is CASSQGFQRGSTDTQYF.

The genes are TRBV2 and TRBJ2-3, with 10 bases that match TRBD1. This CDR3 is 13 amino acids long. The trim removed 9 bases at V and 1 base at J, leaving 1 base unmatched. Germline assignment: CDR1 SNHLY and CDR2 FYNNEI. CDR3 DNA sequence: TGTGCCAGAGGACAGGGGGGCACAGATACGCAGTATTTT. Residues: CARGQGGTDTQYF.

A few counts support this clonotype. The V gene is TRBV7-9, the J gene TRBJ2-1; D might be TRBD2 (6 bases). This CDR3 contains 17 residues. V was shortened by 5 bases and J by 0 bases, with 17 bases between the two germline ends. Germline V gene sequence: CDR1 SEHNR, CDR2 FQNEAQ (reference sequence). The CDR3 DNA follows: TGTGCCAGCAGCCCACCCGTAGGGAGGAGCTCCTACAATGAGCAGTTCTTC. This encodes CASSPPVGRSSYNEQFF.

In DNA, the CDR3 is TGTGCCAGCAGTGATGGGTATGGCAATCAGCCCCAGCATTTT. Translated, it gives CASSDGYGNQPQHF. The rearrangement links TRBV6-1 to TRBJ1-5; no clear D. Trimming removed 3 bases from V and 2 bases from J, with 8 bases in between. The germline V gene has CDR1 MNHNS and CDR2 SASEGT. This CDR3 is 14 amino acids long.

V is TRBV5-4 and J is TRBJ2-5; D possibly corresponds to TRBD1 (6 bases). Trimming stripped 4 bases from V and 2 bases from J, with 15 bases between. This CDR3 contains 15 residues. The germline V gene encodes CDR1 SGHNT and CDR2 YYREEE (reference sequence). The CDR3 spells CASSAPGRGQETQYF. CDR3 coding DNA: TGTGCCAGCAGCGCCCCTGGCAGGGGACAAGAGACCCAGTACTTC. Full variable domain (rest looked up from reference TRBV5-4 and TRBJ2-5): ETGVTQSPTHLIKTRGQQVTLRCSSQSGHNTVSWYQQALGQGPQFIFQYYREEENGRGNFPPRFSGLQFPNYSSELNVNALELDDSALYLCASSAPGRGQETQYFGPGTRLLVL.

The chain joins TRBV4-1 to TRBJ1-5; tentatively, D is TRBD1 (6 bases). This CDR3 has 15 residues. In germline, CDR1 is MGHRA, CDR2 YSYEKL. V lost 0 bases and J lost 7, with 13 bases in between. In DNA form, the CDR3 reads TGCGCCAGCAGCCAAGAGAGTTGGGGGGGCCAGCCCCAGCATTTT. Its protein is CASSQESWGGQPQHF.

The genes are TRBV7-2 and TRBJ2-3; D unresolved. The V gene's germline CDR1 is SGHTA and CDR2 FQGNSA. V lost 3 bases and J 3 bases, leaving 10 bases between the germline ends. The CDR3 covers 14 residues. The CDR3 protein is CASSFQTGTDTQYF. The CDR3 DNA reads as TGTGCCAGCAGCTTCCAGACGGGTACAGATACGCAGTATTTT.

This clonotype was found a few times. Here the CDR3 reads CASSQVGRPYGYTF. The DNA of the CDR3 is TGCGCCAGCAGCCAAGTCGGCCGGCCCTATGGCTACACCTTC. This chain uses TRBV4-1 with TRBJ1-2; D call uncertain. The germline V gene has CDR1 MGHRA and CDR2 YSYEKL. The CDR3 totals 14 residues. Trimming took off 1 base at V and 4 bases at J, with 10 bases between the two ends.